This T cell receptor (beta chain) was found in a study of cytomegalovirus exposure and HLA in healthy donors. Overall study results and limits: Within a later analysis, the majority of CMV-associated TCR beta chains appeared HLA-restricted.

This CDR3 region has 15 residues. Trimming took 2 bases from V and 5 from J, leaving 13 bases between them. CDR1 is MNHEY, CDR2 SMNVEV, per germline (reference sequence). 60 Vbeta and 13 Jbeta primers were used in PCR. The repertoire was sequenced with immunoSEQ multiplex PCR; TCRdb's copy has only in-frame clones and lacks some. The profile covers 110,000 to 150,000 clones, with 60% to 80% appearing a single time and 1.5% to 2% taken by the ten largest. Regarding this clone: As yet, its antigen is unknown.

This chain links TRBV27 with TRBJ2-1, with D possibly matching TRBD1 (5 bases). This TCR was recovered from a woman aged 30 to 39 in good health and CMV-seronegative. What was sequenced was PBMCs. The CDR3 protein is CASSLDRNPHNEQFF. The CDR3 coding sequence is TGTGCCAGCAGTTTAGACAGAAACCCCCACAATGAGCAGTTCTTC.